At least ten counts were recorded for the clone carrying this T cell receptor beta chain. Its specificity is not known. TCRdb used MiXCR to reprocess the 5' RACE reads, holding one entry per CDR3 protein. The sample holds 77,000 or so distinct CDR3 sequences, about 9.5% seen once. The CDR3 is made up of 11 amino acids. The V end was cut by 7 bases, the J end by 11 bases, with 15 bases between. Germline values: CDR1 DFQATT, CDR2 SNEGSKA (reference sequence). This entry belongs to a study of neurological immune-mediated disorders. Points from the study as a whole: Private repertoires in all groups were suggested by the finding that expanded clones across subjects shared no CDR3 amino acid sequences.

This chain joins TRBV20-1 and TRBJ2-1; D unresolved. The sample comprised PBMCs. The origin of this receptor is a man aged 45-65 years in good health. The CDR3 coding sequence is TGCAGTGTACCAGTAGGCGAGAAGCAGTTCTTC. Its translation is CSVPVGEKQFF.